The sequence of this T cell receptor (beta chain) was determined in a study of control samples from healthy donors and cancer patients. CDR3 length: 15 residues. CDR1 PRHDT and CDR2 FYEKMQ come from the germline V gene (reference sequence). The junction had 11 bases not matched to a gene; V was cut back by 7 bases and J by 8 bases. Method: immunoSEQ multiplex PCR; TCRdb's copy keeps in-frame clones and lacks some. The table has more than 110,000 clones, around 85% seen once. Input material: blood. This chain joins TRBV13 and TRBJ1-4; the match to TRBD1 covers 9 bases. This TCR was recovered from a woman between 25 and 40 years old in good health. CDR3 nucleotides: TGTGCCAGCAAGAACTCACAGGGGGCTGTCGAAAAACTGTTTTTT. This sequence encodes CASKNSQGAVEKLFF.